Below are 31 T cell receptor beta chains sequenced from a single sample in a study of OX40 agonist ivuxolimab in advanced cancers. Some clones are missing from TCRdb's copy, which holds only in-frame ones; the method was immunoSEQ multiplex PCR. This table holds over 55,000 clones, approximately 89% found once. Here the sequenced sample was CD4+ or CD8+ T cells sorted from blood, taken in a trial of the OX40 agonist ivuxolimab. These receptors were obtained from an adult with an advanced solid tumor such as melanoma, head and neck, liver or kidney cancer.

J is TRBJ1-1 and V is TRBV18; D ambiguous. V lost 3 bases, J lost 3 bases, and 11 bases lay in between. Looked up from germline, CDR1 is KGHSH and CDR2 is LQKENI. There are 14 residues in the CDR3. The CDR3 here is CASSPSALDTEAFF. In DNA form, the CDR3 reads TGTGCCAGCTCACCGTCCGCTTTGGACACTGAAGCTTTCTTT. Variable domain in full (rest from reference TRBV18 and TRBJ1-1): NAGVMQNPRHLVRRRGQEARLRCSPMKGHSHVYWYRQLPEEGLKFMVYLQKENIIDESGMPKERFSAEFPKEGPSILRIQQVVRGDSAAYFCASSPSALDTEAFFGQGTRLTVV.

The chain combines TRBV4-1 with TRBJ2-3; D perhaps matches TRBD2 (7 bases). With 3 bases removed from V and 6 bases from J, the gap between germline ends came to 25 bases. Germline CDR1 reads MGHRA; CDR2 reads YSYEKL. The CDR3 loop spans 18 amino acids. CDR3 bases: TGCGCCAGCAGCCAGGTTTCGGGGGGCGGCGCGGGGTCTGATACGCAGTATTTT. It specifies CASSQVSGGGAGSDTQYF.

This clone was recorded once. The genes are TRBV6-5 and TRBJ2-3, with a tentative D call TRBD2 (6 bases). The CDR3 runs 14 residues. Trimming pared 6 bases from V and 0 bases from J, leaving 10 bases between. The germline gives CDR1 MNHEY, CDR2 SVGAGI. CDR3 in DNA: TGTGCCAGCAGCGCTCGGGGGAGCACAGATACGCAGTATTTT. Translating it yields CASSARGSTDTQYF.

V usage is TRBV19 and J usage is TRBJ2-3; D possibly corresponds to TRBD2 (7 bases). The CDR3 sequence is 16 residues long. The ends were cut back, 1 base at V and 1 base at J, with 12 bases in the middle. CDR1 and CDR2 (germline): LNHDA, SQIVND (reference sequence). In DNA form, the CDR3 reads TGTGCCAGTAGTATAGTGGGGGGGGCCGGCACAGATACGCAGTATTTT. It translates to CASSIVGGAGTDTQYF.

Concerning this clone itself: Other DNA sequences in the sample encode the same CDR3. The chain joins TRBV6-5 to TRBJ1-1; D is ambiguous. The CDR3 has 13 residues. Germline V gives CDR1 MNHEY, CDR2 SVGAGI. Trimming pared 0 bases from V and 5 bases from J, leaving 7 bases between. The chain's CDR3 is CASSYSTGTEAFF. The CDR3 DNA reads TGTGCCAGCAGTTACTCAACGGGAACTGAAGCTTTCTTT.

CDR3 amino acids: CVRSHGTARSYTF. In DNA form, the CDR3 reads TGTGTCAGAAGCCACGGGACGGCCCGTAGCTACACCTTC. V gene TRBV7-5 combines with J gene TRBJ1-2. TRBV7-5 is a listed pseudogene. This CDR3 spans 13 amino acids.

CDR3 protein: CASSIGVTETQYF. The CDR3 bases are TGTGCCAGTAGTATAGGAGTCACCGAGACCCAGTACTTC. This rearrangement joins TRBV19 to TRBJ2-5; D is unresolved. The CDR3 spans 13 residues. Between the trimmed V and J ends, which lost 1 base and 5 bases, there was a span of 8 bases. CDR1 LNHDA and CDR2 SQIVND come from the germline V gene (reference sequence).

The rearrangement uses TRBV7-6 and TRBJ2-3, with 7 bases that match TRBD1. The CDR3 contains 14 residues. CDR1 and CDR2 (germline): SGHVS, FNYEAQ. V trimming: 5 bases; J trimming: 0 bases; junction bases outside the gene matches: 2. Written as DNA, the CDR3 is TGTGCCAGCAGCCCAGGGGGAAGCACAGATACGCAGTATTTT. It codes for CASSPGGSTDTQYF.

The chain carries TRBV27 and TRBJ2-1, with no clear D. Germline CDR1 and CDR2: MNHEY and SMNVEV (reference sequence). CDR3 size: 14 residues. V was trimmed by 5 bases and J by 5 bases, leaving 13 bases between them. In nucleotides, the CDR3 is TGTGCCAGCAGTAAATGGGGTACCGACAATGAGCAGTTCTTC. Translated, it gives CASSKWGTDNEQFF.

V usage is TRBV19 and J usage is TRBJ1-2, with 7 nucleotides matching TRBD1. Per germline, CDR1 LNHDA and CDR2 SQIVND (reference sequence). With 5 bases clipped from V and 4 bases from J, the junction kept 4 bases outside the gene matches. This CDR3 is 13 amino acids long. CDR3 amino acids: CASSFRDSYGYTF. In DNA, the CDR3 is TGTGCCAGTAGTTTCCGGGACAGCTATGGCTACACCTTC.

This chain's CDR3 is CAIRESGGNEQFF. CDR3 bases: TGTGCCATCCGGGAGTCGGGGGGGAATGAGCAGTTCTTC. V gene TRBV10-3 combines with J gene TRBJ2-1; 8 nucleotides match TRBD2. The CDR3 length is 13 residues. Germline CDR1 reads ENHRY; CDR2 reads SYGVKD. Losses at the gene ends were 8 bases for V and 7 bases for J; bases not matched to a gene: 7.

The sample holds one count of this clone. The genes are TRBV30 and TRBJ1-6; tentative D call: TRBD1 (5 bases). Between the trimmed V and J ends, which lost 4 bases and 9 bases, there was a span of 16 bases. This CDR3 spans 14 amino acids. Germline lookup yields CDR1 GTSNPN and CDR2 SVGIG (reference sequence). The CDR3 sequence: CAWTQTRGSSPLHF. For the CDR3, the DNA is TGTGCCTGGACGCAGACCCGGGGGAGTTCACCCCTCCACTTT.

This rearrangement joins TRBV27 to TRBJ2-7; no reliable D call. With 8 bases removed from V and 7 bases from J, the gap between germline ends came to 9 bases. The CDR3 consists of 10 residues. The V gene's germline CDR1 is MNHEY and CDR2 SMNVEV (reference sequence). The CDR3 here is CASGPREQYF. The DNA of the CDR3 is TGTGCCAGCGGGCCCAGGGAGCAGTACTTC.

This chain connects TRBV4-1 to TRBJ2-2; TRBD2 agrees at 8 bases. This CDR3 comprises 17 residues. After removal of 4 bases from V and 5 bases from J, the junction contained 12 bases not matched to a gene. Looked up from germline, CDR1 is MGHRA and CDR2 is YSYEKL. Here the CDR3 DNA reads TGCGCCAGCAGCCGGGGCGGGAGCGGGAGCGGGACCGGGGAGCTGTTTTTT. This gives the protein CASSRGGSGSGTGELFF.

The chain links TRBV5-6 to TRBJ2-1; 9 positions agree with TRBD1. With 3 bases clipped from V and 14 bases from J, the junction kept 6 bases outside the gene matches. Germline CDR1 reads SGHDT; CDR2 reads YYEEEE. CDR3 length: 12 amino acids. The CDR3 DNA sequence: TGTGCCAGCAGCTACGTCGGACAGGGGAAGTTCTTC. Its protein is CASSYVGQGKFF.

This sequence joins TRBV5-1 and TRBJ2-3; TRBD2 aligns across 9 bases. Germline V gives CDR1 SGHRS, CDR2 YFSETQ. Trimming cost V 4 bases and J 3 bases; bases outside gene matches: 18. CDR3 size: 19 residues. The CDR3 sequence: CASSPSDRSGGLTTDTQYF. CDR3 DNA: TGCGCCAGCAGCCCGAGCGACAGGAGCGGGGGGTTAACTACAGATACGCAGTATTTT.

The gene calls are TRBV5-4 and TRBJ2-3, with TRBD2 matching 9 bases. Germline values: CDR1 SGHNT, CDR2 YYREEE (reference sequence). V trimming: 2 bases; J trimming: 1 base; junction bases outside the gene matches: 11. The CDR3 totals 18 residues. The CDR3 bases are TGTGCCAGCAGCTTTTCCGGGACTAGCCGCTCTGGCACAGATACGCAGTATTTT. Translated, it gives CASSFSGTSRSGTDTQYF.

The chain uses TRBV7-3 and TRBJ2-1; maybe TRBD2 (6 bases). CDR3 length equals 18 residues. Per the germline V gene, CDR1 is SGHTA and CDR2 is FQGTGA. V was trimmed by 4 bases and J by 1 base, leaving 20 bases between them. CDR3 in amino acids: CASSSPTRAGTSYNEQFF. The CDR3 region has the DNA TGTGCCAGCAGCTCCCCGACGAGGGCGGGAACTTCCTACAATGAGCAGTTCTTC.

This clone was detected once. The chain joins TRBV6-5 to TRBJ2-2; the D is unclear. The germline CDR1 and CDR2 sequences are MNHEY and SVGAGI. Trimming stripped 7 bases from V and 1 base from J, with 10 bases between. This CDR3 comprises 14 residues. The DNA of the CDR3 is TGTGCCAGCAAGGTCCACCTGAACACCGGGGAGCTGTTTTTT. Translation gives CASKVHLNTGELFF.

The gene calls are TRBV13 and TRBJ2-4, with D uncertain. Germline V lookup: CDR1 PRHDT, CDR2 FYEKMQ (reference sequence). Trimming left V 4 bases short and J 1 base short, with 17 bases between. The CDR3 has 17 amino acids. CDR3 in amino acids: CASSSLEHNRAKNIQYF. For the CDR3, the DNA is TGTGCCAGCAGCTCGTTGGAGCATAATAGGGCCAAAAACATTCAGTACTTC.

This clone was found a few times. V usage is TRBV5-6 and J usage is TRBJ1-2; D uncertain. This CDR3 is built from 12 residues. Germline lookup yields CDR1 SGHDT and CDR2 YYEEEE. The V gene lost 4 bases and the J gene lost 7 bases, with 11 bases spanning the gap. The CDR3 here is CASSPWRGGYTF. The CDR3 nucleotides are TGTGCCAGCAGCCCCTGGCGAGGTGGCTACACCTTC.

The chain has TRBV7-3 and TRBJ1-1; D is unclear. This CDR3 is 13 amino acids long. The germline V gene has CDR1 SGHTA and CDR2 FQGTGA. Trimming removed 2 bases at V and 1 base at J, with 5 bases between. CDR3 loop: CASSLEQNTEAFF. In nucleotides, the CDR3 is TGTGCCAGCAGCTTAGAACAGAACACTGAAGCTTTCTTT.

A remark on this clone: Other nucleotide sequences in the sample specify the same CDR3. This chain links TRBV28 with TRBJ1-1; weak D call: TRBD1 (6 bases). This CDR3 region has 14 residues. The germline V and J ends were trimmed by 6 bases and 2 bases, with 13 bases remaining between them. CDR1 and CDR2 from the germline V gene are MDHEN and SYDVKM. CDR3 coding DNA: TGTGCCAGCAGCAGGGGTCTCCCAAACACTGAAGCTTTCTTT. Its translation is CASSRGLPNTEAFF. The full variable domain, its missing parts supplied by reference TRBV28 and TRBJ1-1, is DVKVTQSSRYLVKRTGEKVFLECVQDMDHENMFWYRQDPGLGLRLIYFSYDVKMKEKGDIPEGYSVSREKKERFSLILESASTNQTSMYLCASSRGLPNTEAFFGQGTRLTVV.

This chain connects TRBV6-1 to TRBJ1-1; tentatively, D is TRBD1 (5 bases). The germline gives CDR1 MNHNS, CDR2 SASEGT. Trimming stripped 4 bases from V and 1 base from J, with 7 bases between. The CDR3 covers 13 residues. CDR3 sequence: CASSGGRNTEAFF. CDR3 coding DNA: TGTGCCAGCAGTGGGGGACGGAACACTGAAGCTTTCTTT.

The chain carries TRBV27 and TRBJ1-1, with D perhaps matching TRBD1 (6 bases). Trimming shortened V by 4 bases and J by 1 base, and 16 bases separated the two germline ends. Germline lookup yields CDR1 MNHEY and CDR2 SMNVEV (reference sequence). This CDR3 spans 16 amino acids. The chain's CDR3 is CASSSWGGQPNTEAFF. CDR3 nucleotide sequence: TGTGCCAGCAGTTCCTGGGGGGGGCAGCCGAACACTGAAGCTTTCTTT.

The chain links TRBV7-3 to TRBJ2-2; D gene uncertain. Germline lookup yields CDR1 SGHTA and CDR2 FQGTGA. The CDR3 covers 14 residues. The V end was cut by 5 bases, the J end by 6 bases, with 13 bases between. CDR3: CASSPSTFSGELFF. In nucleotides, the CDR3 is TGTGCCAGCAGCCCATCGACGTTTTCCGGGGAGCTGTTTTTT.

The rearrangement joins TRBV5-1 to TRBJ2-2; 8 bases fit TRBD2. This CDR3 region has 15 residues. The V gene end was trimmed by 4 bases and the J gene end by 3 bases; junction bases not matched to a gene: 5. Germline V gene data show CDR1 as SGHRS and CDR2 as YFSETQ. CDR3 in DNA: TGCGCCAGCAGCACCGGACTAGCCTACACCGGGGAGCTGTTTTTT. Protein: CASSTGLAYTGELFF.

The rearrangement joins TRBV5-1 to TRBJ1-2, with TRBD1 as a possible D gene (5 bases). Germline assignment: CDR1 SGHRS and CDR2 YFSETQ. Trimming left V 0 bases short and J 0 bases short, with 9 bases between. The length of the CDR3 is 15 residues. The DNA of the CDR3 is TGCGCCAGCAGCTTGGTCGGGGGATCTAACTATGGCTACACCTTC. This sequence encodes CASSLVGGSNYGYTF. Full variable domain (remainder filled in from reference TRBV5-1 and TRBJ1-2): KAGVTQTPRYLIKTRGQQVTLSCSPISGHRSVSWYQQTPGQGLQFLFEYFSETQRNKGNFPGRFSGRQFSNSRSEMNVSTLELGDSALYLCASSLVGGSNYGYTFGSGTRLTVV.

The genes are TRBV28 and TRBJ2-5; tentative D call: TRBD1 (5 bases). Germline V lookup: CDR1 MDHEN, CDR2 SYDVKM. The CDR3 covers 14 residues. V was cut by 5 bases and J by 5 bases, with 15 bases left in between. The CDR3 region is CASSPRVGAETQYF. As DNA, the CDR3 is TGTGCCAGCAGTCCCAGGGTGGGTGCGGAGACCCAGTACTTC.

The V gene is TRBV7-2, the J gene TRBJ2-3; no definite D call. Between the trimmed V and J ends, which lost 2 bases and 3 bases, there was a span of 3 bases. Germline CDR1 reads SGHTA; CDR2 reads FQGNSA. The CDR3 loop spans 12 amino acids. The CDR3 reads CASSLFTDTQYF. CDR3 sequence (DNA): TGTGCCAGCAGCTTATTTACAGATACGCAGTATTTT.

The genes are TRBV10-2 and TRBJ2-2; TRBD2 agrees at 8 bases. This CDR3 comprises 16 residues. CDR1 is WSHSY, CDR2 SAAADI, per germline. Trimming took 0 bases from V and 0 from J; bases not matched to a gene: 0. CDR3 sequence reads: CASSESLAANTGELFF. In DNA, the CDR3 is TGCGCCAGCAGTGAGTCACTAGCGGCGAACACCGGGGAGCTGTTTTTT.